The T cell receptor (beta chain) under discussion was sequenced for a study of OX40 agonist ivuxolimab in advanced cancers. With respect to the entire study: Ivuxolimab was a fully human IgG2 agonistic monoclonal antibody targeting the costimulatory receptor OX40 (CD134). Peripheral TCRbeta sequencing was intended to test whether TCR sequence diversity was altered and clonal T-cell expansion was caused by ivuxolimab. The monotherapy dose-escalation portion (N = 52 patients) of the phase I ivuxolimab trial is reported in the paper. Intravenous ivuxolimab was administered to patients every 2 weeks at six dose levels: 0.01, 0.1, 0.3, 1.5, 3 and 10 mg/kg. Of the roughly 54 patients in dose escalation, about 20 had hepatocellular carcinoma, some 15 had melanoma, 9 had renal cell carcinoma and 9 had head and neck cancer. Patients were allowed to have had prior anti-PD-1, anti-PD-L1 or anti-CTLA-4 therapy, and more than 30% of the dose-escalation patients had previously received checkpoint inhibitors. A male proportion of around 81% and a mean age of 60 years, ranging from 23 to 79, were recorded for the dose-escalation cohort. Partial responses occurred in three dose-escalation patients: two with cutaneous melanoma and one with hepatocellular carcinoma.

A word on this clone: The clone's antigen remains unknown. No base-level quality is on record; no much larger clone is a single base apart.

Genomic DNA was extracted from sorted cells for sequencing of the TCRbeta CDR3 region. TCRbeta CDR3 regions were sequenced using the immunoSEQ Assay. Not all clones reach the TCRdb copy of this immuneACCESS table, which keeps in-frame sequences only. Checked studies attribute under half of the gap to unresolved V genes and leave the rest unexplained. In all, the sample holds 30,000 to 40,000 clones, and roughly 90% of those were seen once. The top ten clonotypes cover 7% to 10% of the sample. Patients with autoimmune disease history or receiving systemic immunosuppression were excluded from the trial. Peripheral blood for TCR sequencing was collected from all dose cohorts at baseline, on cycle 4 day 1, and on cycle 7 day 1. The samples were taken from a phase I, first-in-human, multicenter, open-label dose-escalation trial of ivuxolimab. The trial enrolled adults with locally advanced or metastatic head and neck squamous cell, hepatocellular, melanoma or renal cell carcinoma. Before TCR sequencing, CD4+ and CD8+ T cells were separately sorted from peripheral blood.

Results and caveats for the whole study, not just this receptor: Low levels of normalized T-cell clonal expansion were also seen in some nonresponding patients. The antigen specificity of the peripheral T cells that underwent clonal expansion was not determined. After ivuxolimab, CD8+ T cells had more expanded clones than CD4+ T cells on average. In the 0.1-3.0 mg/kg groups, partial responders were among the patients with the lowest normalized peripheral clonal expansion, particularly in CD8+ T cells. Clonal expansion of both CD4+ and CD8+ blood T cells was observed from baseline to week 6 at doses 0.1 to 3.0 mg/kg.

The sequence came from an adult with an advanced solid tumor such as melanoma, head and neck, liver or kidney cancer. This sample comprised CD4+ or CD8+ T cells sorted from blood, obtained in a trial of the OX40 agonist ivuxolimab.

The CDR3 reads CASSQDAASSYNEQFF. The DNA sequence follows: TGTGCCAGCAGCCAAGATGCGGCTAGCTCCTACAATGAGCAGTTCTTC. The receptor chain draws on TRBV4-2 and TRBJ2-1; the D gene identity is not certain. The germline V gene encodes CDR1 LGHNA and CDR2 YNFKEQ. The CDR3, from cysteine to phenylalanine, totals 16 residues. The sequence is cut down to CDR3 DNA, 48 bases in frame from base 1. Trimming removed 0 bases from V and 0 bases from J, leaving 9 bases between the germline ends.